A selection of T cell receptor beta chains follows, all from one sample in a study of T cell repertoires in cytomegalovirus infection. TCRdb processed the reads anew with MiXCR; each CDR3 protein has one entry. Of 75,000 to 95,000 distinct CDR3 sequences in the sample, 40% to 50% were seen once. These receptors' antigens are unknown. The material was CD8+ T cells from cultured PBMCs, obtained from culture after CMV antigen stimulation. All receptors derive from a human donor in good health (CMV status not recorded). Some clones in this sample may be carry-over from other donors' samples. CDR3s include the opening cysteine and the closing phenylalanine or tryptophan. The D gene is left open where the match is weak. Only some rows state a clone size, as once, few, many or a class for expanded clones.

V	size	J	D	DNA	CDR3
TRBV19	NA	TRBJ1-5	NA	TGTGCCAGTAACCCCGTCGGGCATAGCAATCAGCCCCAGCATTTT	CASNPVGHSNQPQHF
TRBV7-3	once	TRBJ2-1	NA	TGTGCCAGCAGCTTACTCGCCGCCACCTACAATGAGCAGTTCTTC	CASSLLAATYNEQFF
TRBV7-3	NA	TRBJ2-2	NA	TGTGCCAGCAGCTTGGACCCGGAAGCCGGGGAGCTGTTTTTT	CASSLDPEAGELFF
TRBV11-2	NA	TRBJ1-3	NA	TGTGCCAGCAGCTTAGACGACAGCTCTGGAAACACCATATATTTT	CASSLDDSSGNTIYF
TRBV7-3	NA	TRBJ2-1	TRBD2	TGTGCCAGCAGCCCCATTCGGGCGGGAGGTGAAAATGAGCAGTTCTTC	CASSPIRAGGENEQFF
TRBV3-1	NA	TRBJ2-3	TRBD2	TGTGCCAGCAGCCAAGATGGGGTAGCGGGGGCGACAGATACGCAGTATTTT	CASSQDGVAGATDTQYF
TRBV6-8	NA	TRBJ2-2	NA	TGTGCCAGCAGTTACTCGGGTTTGGTGACTCCGAACACCGGGGAGCTGTTTTTT	CASSYSGLVTPNTGELFF
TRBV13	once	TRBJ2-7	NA	TGTGCCAGCAGCAAAGTGGGGACCATTTACGAGCAGTACTTC	CASSKVGTIYEQYF
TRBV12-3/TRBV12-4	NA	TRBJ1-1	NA	TGTGCCAGCAGACAAGGGGTGAGGAACACTGAAGCTTTCTTT	CASRQGVRNTEAFF
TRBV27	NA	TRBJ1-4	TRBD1	TGTGCCAGCAGTCCGCTTCCGGGACAGGGTGATGAAAAACTGTTTTTT	CASSPLPGQGDEKLFF
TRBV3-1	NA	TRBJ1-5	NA	TGTGCCAGCAGCCAAGTCGGGGGGAATCAGCCCCAGCATTTT	CASSQVGGNQPQHF
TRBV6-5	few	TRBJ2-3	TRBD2	TGTGCCAGCAGTTCCCCAAGCGGGGGGGGTAAAGATACGCAGTATTTT	CASSSPSGGGKDTQYF
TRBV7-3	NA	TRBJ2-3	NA	TGTGCCAGCAGCTTGGGCGTTACAGATACGCAGTATTTT	CASSLGVTDTQYF
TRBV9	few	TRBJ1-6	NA	TGTGCCAGCAGCGCTCAAGACCCGGGACGTAATTCACCCCTCCACTTT	CASSAQDPGRNSPLHF
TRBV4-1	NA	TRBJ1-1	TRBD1	TGTGCCAGCAGCCCTTCCGGGACAGTTCTCACTGAAGCTTTCTTT	CASSPSGTVLTEAFF
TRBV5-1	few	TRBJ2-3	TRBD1	TGCGCCAGCAGCTTACAGGGGGACACAGATACGCAGTATTTT	CASSLQGDTDTQYF
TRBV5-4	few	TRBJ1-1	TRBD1	TGTGCCAGCAGCTTGGGGACAGGGGTTGGCACTGAAGCTTTCTTT	CASSLGTGVGTEAFF
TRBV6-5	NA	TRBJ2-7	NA	TGTGCCAGCAGTAGCTTGAGGGGCTCCGGTTACGAGCAGTACTTC	CASSSLRGSGYEQYF
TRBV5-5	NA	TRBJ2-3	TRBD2	TGTGCCAGCAGCTTCCCTAGCGGGGGGGGACGGACGGCTAGCACAGATACGCAGTATTTT	CASSFPSGGGRTASTDTQYF
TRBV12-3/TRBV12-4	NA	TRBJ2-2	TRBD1	TGTGCCAGCAGGCCGGACAGGGCAGGGGGCACCGGGGAGCTGTTTTTT	CASRPDRAGGTGELFF
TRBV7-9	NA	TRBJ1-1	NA	TGTGCCAGCAGCCCCCCAGAGGCCATGAACACTGAAGCTTTCTTT	CASSPPEAMNTEAFF
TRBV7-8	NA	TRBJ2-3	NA	TGTGCCAGCAGCTTAGAAGCAGATACGCAGTATTTT	CASSLEADTQYF
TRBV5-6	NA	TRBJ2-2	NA	TGTGCCAGCAGCGCCCCGGAGACCGGGGAGCTGTTTTTT	CASSAPETGELFF
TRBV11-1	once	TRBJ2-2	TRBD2	TGTGCCAGCAGCTCTACCCATACTAGCGGCGGTACCGGGGAGCTGTTTTTT	CASSSTHTSGGTGELFF
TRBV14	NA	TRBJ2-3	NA	TGTGCCAGCAGCCAAGTGAGAGGGGCGGGGAAGCCGTCTAGCACAGATACGCAGTATTTT	CASSQVRGAGKPSSTDTQYF
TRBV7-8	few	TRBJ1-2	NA	TGTGCCAGCAGCCCGTGGACGGACCTTCTCAACTATGGCTACACCTTC	CASSPWTDLLNYGYTF
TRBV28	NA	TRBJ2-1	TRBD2	TGTGCCAGCAGTCCCCCCGGGGGGGTCACCTACAATGAGCAGTTCTTC	CASSPPGGVTYNEQFF
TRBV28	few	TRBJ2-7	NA	TGTGCCAGCAGGACTAGTCAAGGGGTCGACGAGCAGTACTTC	CASRTSQGVDEQYF